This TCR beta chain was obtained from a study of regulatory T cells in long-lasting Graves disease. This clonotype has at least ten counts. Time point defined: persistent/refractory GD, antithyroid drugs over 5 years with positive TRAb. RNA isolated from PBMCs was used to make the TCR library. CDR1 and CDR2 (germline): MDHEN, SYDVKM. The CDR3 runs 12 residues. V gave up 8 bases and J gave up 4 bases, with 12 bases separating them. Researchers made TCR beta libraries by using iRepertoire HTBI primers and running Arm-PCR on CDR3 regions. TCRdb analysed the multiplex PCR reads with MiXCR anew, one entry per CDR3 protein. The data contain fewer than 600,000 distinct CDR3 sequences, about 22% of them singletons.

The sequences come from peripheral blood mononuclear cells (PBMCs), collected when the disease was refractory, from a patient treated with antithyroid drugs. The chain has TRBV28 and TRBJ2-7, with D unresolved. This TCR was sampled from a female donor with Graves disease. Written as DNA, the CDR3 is TGTGCCAGCGACGGCAGAGATTACGAGCAGTACTTC. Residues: CASDGRDYEQYF.